This TCR beta chain was profiled in a study of PD-L1 blockade in urothelial cancer (dated by TCRdb to about 2017). Turning to the overall study: Every patient began therapy in 2014 and was given atezolizumab 1,200 mg intravenously every 3 weeks. Several patients achieved durable clinical benefit and some 20 did not. About 85% of the 29 patients were males with bladder-origin urothelial cancer, and about 65% of the roughly 29 reported a prior smoking history. Progression-free survival longer than 6 months counted as durable clinical benefit, and TCR features were additionally tested against both progression-free and overall survival. A median of 141,255 T cells and 85,000 or so unique TCRs was obtained from blood samples, and a median clonality of 0.080 was observed. An exploratory multi-omic analysis was conducted of the somatic, immune and clinical correlates of response to PD-L1 blockade with atezolizumab in urothelial cancer. Pretreatment blood TCR-seq was available for twenty-nine patients, at least one posttreatment blood collection was obtained for some 25 patients, and tumor TCR-seq was available for some 25 patients. Patients had an ECOG performance status of 0 or 1 and had received between 0 and 3 prior chemotherapy regimens. In the same patients who had TCR sequencing, pretreatment tumors also underwent whole exome sequencing and RNA sequencing. Pretreatment tumor samples, along with matched peripheral blood serially collected before and after atezolizumab treatment, were subjected to TCR sequencing. Blood samples were analyzed at two time points: 3 weeks after treatment start (second dose) and 6 weeks after treatment start. Study-wide conclusions, independent of this receptor: Because the sample size was small (n ≈ 30) and many exploratory analyses were performed, the results are intended to be hypothesis-generating. At 3 weeks after the start of treatment, tumor-associated TCR clones in peripheral blood had expanded more in patients with durable benefit (n of about 21, p = 0.022). A pretreatment peripheral blood TCR clonality below the median was linked to improved progression-free and overall survival.

To estimate absolute template abundance from read counts, synthetic TCR analog templates were spiked into each PCR. TCRbeta CDR3 regions were amplified from genomic DNA with bias-controlled V and J gene primers using the immunoSEQ assay. Sequencing of rearranged TCRbeta segments was performed at approximately 20X coverage. On the study's bioinformatics: Sequencing errors were corrected by clustering and CDR3s were annotated against IMGT to assign V, D and J genes. Downstream analyses used only productive TCRbeta rearrangements and left out out-of-frame or stop-codon sequences. Clonality was computed as one minus Shannon entropy normalized by the log of the number of unique productive sequences. Clones differing between time points or between blood and tumor were identified by Fisher's exact test with Benjamini-Hochberg correction at adjusted p below 0.01. This is the immuneACCESS table as TCRdb keeps it, with only in-frame sequences that have V and J called. A part of the clones is gone; compared with another copy, unresolved V genes explain less than half, and the rest is unexplained. V and J calls and clone size are those listed in that table; D and trimming were worked out from the DNA. The sample table contains some 77,000 clones; only one count was recorded for about nine tenths of them. The ten largest clones add up to around 5% of the sample.

As to this clone: The antigen it binds to is not known. Within one base of it there is no much larger clone, and no base qualities were kept.

Unmatched junction bases come to 7, with V trimmed by 5 bases and J by 13 bases. The germline V gene provides CDR1 SGHTA and CDR2 FQGNSA. The CDR3 starts with the cysteine, ends with the phenylalanine, and has 13 residues. Only the CDR3 DNA stays, 39 bases, in frame from base 1. A cohort of about 27 patients with locally advanced or metastatic urothelial carcinoma, treated at Memorial Sloan Kettering on a trial protocol, was included. Peripheral blood mononuclear cells were collected from each patient pretreatment and during treatment, giving between 1 and 8 total time points per patient. The Qiagen DNeasy Blood extraction kit was used to purify genomic DNA from total PBMCs and tumor samples. PBMCs were collected pretreatment and during treatment, and were isolated and stored as previously described.

The starting material was PBMCs, obtained around atezolizumab (anti-PD-L1) treatment. This TCR derives from a woman in her 70s with urothelial cancer. The rearranged segments are TRBV7-2 and TRBJ1-6; 8 junctional bases match TRBD1. The CDR3 protein is CASSGQGLLPLHF. The base sequence is TGTGCCAGCAGCGGACAGGGCCTTCTGCCCCTCCACTTT.